The rows below give T cell receptor beta chains drawn from one sample of a study of blood T cell repertoires in COVID-19. The method was immunoSEQ multiplex PCR; TCRdb's version includes in-frame clones alone and lacks a portion of them. Of roughly 250,000 clones listed, around 81% were seen once; the top ten hold roughly 6.4%. Specimen: peripheral blood. The receptors here all came from a woman aged 55 to 70 with active or convalescent COVID-19. CDR3s leave out the opening cysteine and the closing phenylalanine or tryptophan.

j_call v_call cdr3_aa
TRBJ1-2 TRBV2 ASSYGTARKGYT
TRBJ2-1 TRBV28 ASSLDQAGDYNEQF
TRBJ1-4 TRBV28 ASSPSVDSHPNEKLF
TRBJ1-5 TRBV9 ASSVGGGPNQPQH
TRBJ2-2 TRBV2 ASSVRLAGAAGELF
TRBJ2-3 TRBV30 AWSDNTGGTDTQY
TRBJ1-5 TRBV3-1/TRBV3-2 ASSPTGWNQPQH
TRBJ2-3 TRBV3-1/TRBV3-2 ASSQGGGGRPDTQY
TRBJ2-3 TRBV19 ASSIMAGNADTQY
TRBJ1-3 TRBV19 ASNGQGSSGNTIY
TRBJ2-1 TRBV9 ASSARLASHNEQF
TRBJ2-3 TRBV10-3 AISESVGQGKDTQY
TRBJ1-6 TRBV28 ASRQYNNSPLH
TRBJ1-2 TRBV18 ASSPGEQRDGYT
TRBJ1-1 TRBV29-1 SETGTGNTEAF
TRBJ2-1 TRBV10-3 AISDMYNEQF
TRBJ2-1 TRBV11-2 ASSFFGASYNEQF
TRBJ1-2 TRBV28 ASSLTGGSYGYT
TRBJ1-2 TRBV24-1 ATSDGPTRVGYT
TRBJ1-1 TRBV5-4 ASSLSTGDTEAF
TRBJ2-5 TRBV14 ASSPPTSGSVETQY
TRBJ1-1 TRBV3-1/TRBV3-2 ASSKWTYSEAF
TRBJ2-2 TRBV7-9 ASSPLDRFYTGELF
TRBJ1-2 TRBV11-2 ASSPHRAGYT
TRBJ2-7 TRBV30 AWSFWTSGVLYEQY
TRBJ1-6 TRBV6-2/TRBV6-3 ASSYGGGDYNSPLH
TRBJ2-4 TRBV19 ASSTRLAGEGNIQY
TRBJ1-2 TRBV11-1 ASSSQGAAGYT
TRBJ2-7 TRBV9 ASSVGLATHEQY
TRBJ1-5 TRBV30 AWSVHSDKPQH
TRBJ1-1 TRBV11-2 ASSLDLTGHGEAF
TRBJ1-6 TRBV28 ASSPPQGSRGDSPLH
TRBJ2-3 TRBV3-1/TRBV3-2 ASSQERSGARADTQY
TRBJ2-1 TRBV28 ASSFRFSQGSYNEQF
TRBJ1-1 TRBV15 ATSRDRGSTEAF
TRBJ2-3 TRBV5-1 ASRMTSPSTDTQY
TRBJ1-1 TRBV7-2 ASSLDGQLTEAF
TRBJ2-3 TRBV12-3/TRBV12-4 ASSDSPDTQY
TRBJ1-5 TRBV27 ASKRTASNQPQH
TRBJ2-1 TRBV7-8 ASRRREGGNEQF
TRBJ1-2 TRBV6-6 ASSTNPGHSGYT
TRBJ2-4 TRBV19 ASSIVQRGGRNIQY
TRBJ1-1 TRBV30 AWRLGRTEAF
TRBJ2-4 TRBV11-3 ASSLGGGRVNIQY
TRBJ2-1 TRBV19 ASSGSGGGDEQF
TRBJ2-5 TRBV19 ASTPGAGGVVLETQY
TRBJ1-2 TRBV5-6 ASSLDRGTDGYT
TRBJ2-1 TRBV24-1 ATSDFSGGAYNEQF
TRBJ2-1 TRBV2 ASSPVRWAGGQDEQF
TRBJ2-1 TRBV7-2 ASSRMASGGIYEQF
TRBJ1-3 TRBV7-9 ASSEGDTIY
TRBJ2-5 TRBV19 ATSRQGGSGQETQY
TRBJ1-5 TRBV10-3 AIASPTRGGQPQH
TRBJ1-6 TRBV4-1 ASSQEDRGLSPLH
TRBJ1-2 TRBV27 ASSFGLEGGYT